Sequencing of this T cell receptor (beta chain) was carried out in a study of long-term antiretroviral therapy in people with HIV. Study as a whole: Of all samples, the earliest predate the 2015 immediate-ART recommendation by about a decade.

Overall study results and limits: Among HIV repertoires, CDR3 length ranges were narrower than those of controls. The ART regimens used between the mid-2000s and the late 2010s may be less effective than current ones.

The ends lost 4 bases at V and 6 bases at J; junction bases unmatched: 12. Germline V gene sequence: CDR1 SGHTS, CDR2 YDEGEE. The CDR3 loop spans 16 amino acids. To note about this clone: The antigen is undetermined.

The authors ran the immunoSEQ assay, v3.0, at survey level. For every sample, sequencing targeted about 35,000-50,000 T-cell genomes. Profiling relied on immunoSEQ multiplex PCR, and the TCRdb table lists in-frame clones only, not all of them. The table shows 30,000 to 35,000 clones, with around 80% occurring only once. The chain links TRBV5-8 to TRBJ1-4; 7 bases are a match to TRBD1. The sequence came from a woman aged 50 to 60 with HIV. Sequenced material: unsorted PBMCs, taken 3.1 years after starting antiretroviral therapy. The CDR3 DNA sequence: TGTGCCAGCAGCAAGGGACAGCCGCAGGGGTATGAAAAACTGTTTTTT. Amino acid sequence: CASSKGQPQGYEKLFF.